This T cell receptor beta chain was found in a study of TIL therapy for anti-PD-1-resistant metastatic lung cancer. The immunoSEQ assay was v3. Produced via immunoSEQ multiplex PCR; TCRdb's table is partial and in-frame only. The sample includes 9,500 to 15,000 clones, about 80% seen only once; the top ten take about a tenth. The time point here: pre-treatment sample, taken before nivolumab and TIL therapy. Trimming took 7 bases from V and 6 from J, leaving 10 bases between them. Germline values: CDR1 SGHRS, CDR2 YFSETQ. The CDR3 is 12 residues long. Sequenced here: blood, sampled at baseline. The gene calls are TRBV5-1 and TRBJ2-2, with D hard to call. This TCR was recovered from a person aged 25 to 79 with non-small cell lung cancer. CDR3 sequence reads: CASSGFPGELFF. The CDR3 DNA is TGCGCCAGCTCTGGGTTCCCCGGGGAGCTGTTTTTT.